The T cell receptor (beta chain) described here comes from a study of blood T cell repertoires in COVID-19. Overall study context: Donors in the United States, Italy and Spain gave samples during acute or convalescent COVID-19.

Assay used: immunoSEQ multiplex PCR; TCRdb lists only in-frame clones, some missing. This table holds more than 3,000 clones, 75% to 90% found once. V lost 7 bases to trimming and J lost 2 bases, with 14 bases between them. The V gene's germline CDR1 is MNHEY and CDR2 SVGAGI. This CDR3 spans 14 amino acids. The chain combines TRBV6-5 with TRBJ1-2; no firm D call. This receptor was identified in a human donor in a cohort sampled during active COVID-19. Sample: peripheral blood. The CDR3 DNA follows: TGTGCCAGCAATCTCGGAGGCCCCAACTATGGCTACACCTTC. It translates to CASNLGGPNYGYTF.